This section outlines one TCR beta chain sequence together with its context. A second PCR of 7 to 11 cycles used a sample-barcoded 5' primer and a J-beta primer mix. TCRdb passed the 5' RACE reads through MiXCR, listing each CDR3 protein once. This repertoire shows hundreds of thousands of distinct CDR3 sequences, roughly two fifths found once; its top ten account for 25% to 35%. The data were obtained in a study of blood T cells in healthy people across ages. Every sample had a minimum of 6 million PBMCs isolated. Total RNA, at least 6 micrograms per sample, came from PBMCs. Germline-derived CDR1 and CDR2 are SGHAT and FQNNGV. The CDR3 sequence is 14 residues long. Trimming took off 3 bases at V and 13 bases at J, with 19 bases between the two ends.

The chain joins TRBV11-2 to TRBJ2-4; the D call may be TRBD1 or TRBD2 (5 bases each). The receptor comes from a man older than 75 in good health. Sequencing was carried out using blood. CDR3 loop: CASSFFRAGNEQYF. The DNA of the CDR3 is TGTGCCAGCAGCTTTTTCAGGGCGGGTAATGAGCAGTACTTC. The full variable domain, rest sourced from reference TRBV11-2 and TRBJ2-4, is EAGVAQSPRYKIIEKRQSVAFWCNPISGHATLYWYQQILGQGPKLLIQFQNNGVVDDSQLPKDRFSAERLKGVDSTLKIQPAKLEDSAVYLCASSFFRAGNEQYFGAGTRLSVL.